The 2 T cell receptor beta chains listed next were all sequenced from one sample in a study of beta chain features in type 1 diabetes. Regarding the study as a whole: People with Type 1 diabetes carried modestly yet significantly shorter TCRB CDR3s in all four CD4+ subsets.

The antigens of these receptors remain unknown. The authors reverse transcribed all of the isolated RNA, so sequencing captured expressed TCRB transcripts. Using immunoSEQ multiplex PCR, the repertoire was profiled, and TCRdb retains in-frame clones only, with some absent. This table holds 150,000 to 200,000 clones, roughly 10% found once. Material: central memory CD4+ T cells from blood. All receptors derive from a woman in her 30s with type 1 diabetes.

This clone was detected only a few times. This rearrangement joins TRBV5-1 to TRBJ2-5; TRBD2 aligns across 8 bases. From germline, CDR1 is SGHRS and CDR2 YFSETQ. The length of the CDR3 is 14 residues. Trimming at V came to 5 bases and at J to 4 bases, leaving 7 bases not matched to a gene. The CDR3: CASRDYLAGETQYF. DNA for the CDR3: TGCGCCAGCAGGGATTACCTAGCGGGAGAGACCCAGTACTTC.

This clone was seen repeatedly, ten times or more. The chain is built from TRBV29-1 and TRBJ2-5; D unclear. V lost 4 bases to trimming and J lost 2 bases, with 11 bases between them. The CDR3 is 13 residues long. Germline CDR1 is SQVTM and CDR2 is ANQGSEA. The CDR3 DNA is TGCAGCGTTGGGGCAGCCCTGCAAGAGACCCAGTACTTC. This encodes CSVGAALQETQYF.